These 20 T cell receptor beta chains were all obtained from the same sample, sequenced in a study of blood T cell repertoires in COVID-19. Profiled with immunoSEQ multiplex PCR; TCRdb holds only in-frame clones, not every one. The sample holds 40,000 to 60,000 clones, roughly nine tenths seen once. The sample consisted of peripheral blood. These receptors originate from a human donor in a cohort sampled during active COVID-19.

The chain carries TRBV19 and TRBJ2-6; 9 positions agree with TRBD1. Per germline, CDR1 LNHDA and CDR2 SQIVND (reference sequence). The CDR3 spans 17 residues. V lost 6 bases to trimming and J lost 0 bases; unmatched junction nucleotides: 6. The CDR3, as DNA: TGTGCCAGTAGGCCGGGACAGGGACTCTCTGGGGCCAACGTCCTGACTTTC. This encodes CASRPGQGLSGANVLTF. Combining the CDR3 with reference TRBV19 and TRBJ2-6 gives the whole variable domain DGGITQSPKYLFRKEGQNVTLSCEQNLNHDAMYWYRQDPGQGLRLIYYSQIVNDFQKGDIAEGYSVSREKKESFPLTVTSAQKNPTAFYLCASRPGQGLSGANVLTFGAGSRLTVL.

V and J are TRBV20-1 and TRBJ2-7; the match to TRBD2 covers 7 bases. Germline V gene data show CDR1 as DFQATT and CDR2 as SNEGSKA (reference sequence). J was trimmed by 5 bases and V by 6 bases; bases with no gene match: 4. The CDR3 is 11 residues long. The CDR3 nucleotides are TGCAGTGCGGGACTACCGGACGAGCAGTACTTC. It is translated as CSAGLPDEQYF.

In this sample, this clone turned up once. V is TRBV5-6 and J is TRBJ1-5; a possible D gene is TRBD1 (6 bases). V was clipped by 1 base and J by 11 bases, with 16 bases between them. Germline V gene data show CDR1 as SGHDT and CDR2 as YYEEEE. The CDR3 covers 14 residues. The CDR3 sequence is CASSLRGGVEAQHF. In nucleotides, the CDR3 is TGTGCCAGCAGCTTGAGGGGGGGAGTTGAGGCCCAGCATTTT.

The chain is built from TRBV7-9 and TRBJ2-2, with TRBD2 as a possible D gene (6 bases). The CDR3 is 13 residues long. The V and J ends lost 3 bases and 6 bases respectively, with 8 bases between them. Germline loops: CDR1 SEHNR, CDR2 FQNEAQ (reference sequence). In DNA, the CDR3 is TGTGCCAGCAGCTTGTCGGGGGCCGGGGAGCTGTTTTTT. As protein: CASSLSGAGELFF.

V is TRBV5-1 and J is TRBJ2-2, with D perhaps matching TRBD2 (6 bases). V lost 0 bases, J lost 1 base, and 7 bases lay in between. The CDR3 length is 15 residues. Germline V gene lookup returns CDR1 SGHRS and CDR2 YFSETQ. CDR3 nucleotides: TGCGCCAGCAGCTTGGAAGCGGGGAACACCGGGGAGCTGTTTTTT. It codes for CASSLEAGNTGELFF.

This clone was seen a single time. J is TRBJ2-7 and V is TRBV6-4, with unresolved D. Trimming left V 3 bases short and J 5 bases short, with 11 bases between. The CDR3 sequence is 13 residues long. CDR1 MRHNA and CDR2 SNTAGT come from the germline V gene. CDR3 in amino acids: CASSERCPNEQYV. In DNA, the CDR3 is TGTGCCAGCAGTGAGAGGTGTCCGAACGAGCAGTACGTC.

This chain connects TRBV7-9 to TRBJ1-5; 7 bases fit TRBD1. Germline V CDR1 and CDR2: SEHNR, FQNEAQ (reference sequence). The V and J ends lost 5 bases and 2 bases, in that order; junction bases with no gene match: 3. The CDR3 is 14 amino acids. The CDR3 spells CASSRGQGNQPQHF. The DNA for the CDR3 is TGTGCCAGCAGCCGAGGACAGGGCAATCAGCCCCAGCATTTT.

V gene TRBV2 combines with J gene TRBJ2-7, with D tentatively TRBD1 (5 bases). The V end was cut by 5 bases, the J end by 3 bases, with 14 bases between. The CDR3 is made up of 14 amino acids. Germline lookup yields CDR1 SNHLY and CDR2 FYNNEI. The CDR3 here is CASSMGLKYYEQYF. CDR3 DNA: TGTGCCAGCAGTATGGGGCTAAAATACTACGAGCAGTACTTC.

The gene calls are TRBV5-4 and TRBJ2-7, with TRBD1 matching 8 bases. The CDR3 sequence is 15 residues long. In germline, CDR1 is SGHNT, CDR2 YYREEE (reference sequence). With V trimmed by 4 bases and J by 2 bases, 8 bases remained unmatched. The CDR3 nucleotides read TGTGCCAGCAGCCTCGTCCCGGGACAGGCCTACGAGCAGTACGTC. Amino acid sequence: CASSLVPGQAYEQYV.

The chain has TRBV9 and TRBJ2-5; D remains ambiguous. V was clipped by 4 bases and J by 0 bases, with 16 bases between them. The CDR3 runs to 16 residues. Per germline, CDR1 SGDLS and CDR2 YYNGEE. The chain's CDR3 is CASSLGQWANQETQYF. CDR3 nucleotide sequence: TGTGCCAGCAGCTTGGGCCAATGGGCCAACCAAGAGACCCAGTACTTC.

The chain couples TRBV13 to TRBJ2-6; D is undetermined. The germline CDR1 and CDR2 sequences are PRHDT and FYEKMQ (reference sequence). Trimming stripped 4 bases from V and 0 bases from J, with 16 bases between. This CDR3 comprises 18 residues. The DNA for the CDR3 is TGTGCCAGCAGCTACCGGGTCCTAAGCCCCTCTGGGGCCAACGTCCTGACTTTC. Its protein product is CASSYRVLSPSGANVLTF.

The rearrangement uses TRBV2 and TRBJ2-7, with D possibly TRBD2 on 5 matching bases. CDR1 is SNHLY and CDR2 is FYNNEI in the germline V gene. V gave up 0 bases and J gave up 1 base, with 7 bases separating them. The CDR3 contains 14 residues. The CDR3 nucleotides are TGTGCCAGCAGTGAAGCAACTAGTTCCTACGAGCAGTACTTC. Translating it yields CASSEATSSYEQYF.

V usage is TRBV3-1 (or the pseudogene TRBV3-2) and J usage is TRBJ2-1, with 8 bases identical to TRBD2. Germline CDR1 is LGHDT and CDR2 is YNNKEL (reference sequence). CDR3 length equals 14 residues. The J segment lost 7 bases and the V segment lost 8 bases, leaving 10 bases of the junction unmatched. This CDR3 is CASAPRASGNEQFF. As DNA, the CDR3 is TGTGCCAGCGCTCCTAGGGCTAGCGGGAATGAGCAGTTCTTC.

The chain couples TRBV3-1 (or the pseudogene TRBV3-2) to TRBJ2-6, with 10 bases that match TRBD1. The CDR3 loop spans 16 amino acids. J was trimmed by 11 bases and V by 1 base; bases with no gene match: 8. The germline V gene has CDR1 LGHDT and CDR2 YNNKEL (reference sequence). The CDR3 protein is CASSQVGRGQGHVLTF. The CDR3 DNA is TGTGCCAGCAGCCAAGTCGGTCGGGGACAGGGGCACGTCCTGACTTTC.

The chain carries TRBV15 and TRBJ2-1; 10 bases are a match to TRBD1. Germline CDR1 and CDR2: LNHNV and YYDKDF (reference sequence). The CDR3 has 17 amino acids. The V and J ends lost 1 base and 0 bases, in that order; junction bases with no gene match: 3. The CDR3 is CATSRAWTGGSYNEQFF. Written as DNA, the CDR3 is TGTGCCACCAGCAGAGCATGGACAGGGGGCTCCTACAATGAGCAGTTCTTC.

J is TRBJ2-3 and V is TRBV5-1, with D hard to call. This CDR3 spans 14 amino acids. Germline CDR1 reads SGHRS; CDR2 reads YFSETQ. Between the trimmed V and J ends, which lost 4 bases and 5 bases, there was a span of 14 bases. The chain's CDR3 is CASSPGSVIDTQYF. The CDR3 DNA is TGCGCCAGCAGCCCGGGTTCTGTGATAGATACGCAGTATTTT. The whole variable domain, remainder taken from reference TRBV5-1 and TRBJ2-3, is KAGVTQTPRYLIKTRGQQVTLSCSPISGHRSVSWYQQTPGQGLQFLFEYFSETQRNKGNFPGRFSGRQFSNSRSEMNVSTLELGDSALYLCASSPGSVIDTQYFGPGTRLTVL.

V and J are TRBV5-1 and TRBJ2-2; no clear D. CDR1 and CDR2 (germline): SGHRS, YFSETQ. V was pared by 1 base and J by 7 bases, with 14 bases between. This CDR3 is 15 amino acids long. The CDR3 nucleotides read TGCGCCAGCAGCTTGCTTTTTCAGGCCAGCGGGGAGCTGTTTTTT. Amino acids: CASSLLFQASGELFF.

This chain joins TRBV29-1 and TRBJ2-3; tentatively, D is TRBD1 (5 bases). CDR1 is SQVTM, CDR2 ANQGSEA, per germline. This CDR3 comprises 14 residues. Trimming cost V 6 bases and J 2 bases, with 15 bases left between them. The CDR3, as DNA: TGCAGCGTGGATGGGGTGGACAACACAGATACGCAGTATTTT. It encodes CSVDGVDNTDTQYF.

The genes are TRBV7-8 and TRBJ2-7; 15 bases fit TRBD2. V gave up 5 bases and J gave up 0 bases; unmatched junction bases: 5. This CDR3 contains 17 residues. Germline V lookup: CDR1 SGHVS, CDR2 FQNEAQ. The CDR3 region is CASSEGLAGGFSYEQYV. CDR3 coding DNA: TGTGCCAGCAGCGAGGGACTAGCGGGAGGTTTCTCCTACGAGCAGTACGTC.

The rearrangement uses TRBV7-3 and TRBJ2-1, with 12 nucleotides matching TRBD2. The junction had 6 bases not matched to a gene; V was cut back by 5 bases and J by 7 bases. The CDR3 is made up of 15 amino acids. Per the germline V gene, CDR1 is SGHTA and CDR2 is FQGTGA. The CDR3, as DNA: TGTGCCAGCAGCCCTGGGACTAGCGGGTTTAATGAGCAGTTCTTC. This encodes CASSPGTSGFNEQFF.